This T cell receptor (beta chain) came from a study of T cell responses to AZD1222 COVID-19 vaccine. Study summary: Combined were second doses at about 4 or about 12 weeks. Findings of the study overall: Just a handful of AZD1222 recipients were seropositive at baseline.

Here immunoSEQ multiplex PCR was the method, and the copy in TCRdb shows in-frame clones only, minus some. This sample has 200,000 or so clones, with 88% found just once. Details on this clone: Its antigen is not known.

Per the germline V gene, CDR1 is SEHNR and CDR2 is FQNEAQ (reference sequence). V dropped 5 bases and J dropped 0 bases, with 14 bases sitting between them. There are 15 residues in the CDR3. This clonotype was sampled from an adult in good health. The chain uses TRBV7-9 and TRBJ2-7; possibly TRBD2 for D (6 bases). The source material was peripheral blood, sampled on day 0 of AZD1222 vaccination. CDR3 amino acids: CASSGPGGSSYEQYF. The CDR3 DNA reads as TGTGCCAGCAGCGGACCAGGAGGGTCCTCCTACGAGCAGTACTTC.